This T cell receptor (beta chain) was obtained from a study of Graves' ophthalmopathy and Graves' hyperthyroidism. Study results and limitations: A majority of expanded thyroid clonotypes exceeding 0.001 frequency were likewise present in blood.

Amplified TCR beta CDR3 regions were obtained using RNA transcripts as template. RT-PCR was first run with HTBI primers, then multiplex PCR in a second round. In TCRdb, the multiplex PCR reads were re-called with MiXCR into one record per CDR3 protein. The data show approximately 700,000 distinct CDR3 sequences, 40% seen once. The CDR3 length is 15 residues. Germline V CDR1 and CDR2: SNHLY, FYNNEI. The V gene lost 5 bases and the J gene lost 0 bases, with 11 bases spanning the gap. On this clonotype: Its target is not known.

Certain patients were not enrolled. These were patients with other autoimmune diseases, uncontrolled infections, pregnancy or lactation. The sequence was collected from an adult man with Graves' ophthalmopathy. This chain connects TRBV2 to TRBJ1-5; D is unclear. Sample: peripheral blood. The CDR3 DNA is TGTGCCAGCAGTAGTAATTGGTATAGCAATCAGCCCCAGCATTTT. Its translation is CASSSNWYSNQPQHF.